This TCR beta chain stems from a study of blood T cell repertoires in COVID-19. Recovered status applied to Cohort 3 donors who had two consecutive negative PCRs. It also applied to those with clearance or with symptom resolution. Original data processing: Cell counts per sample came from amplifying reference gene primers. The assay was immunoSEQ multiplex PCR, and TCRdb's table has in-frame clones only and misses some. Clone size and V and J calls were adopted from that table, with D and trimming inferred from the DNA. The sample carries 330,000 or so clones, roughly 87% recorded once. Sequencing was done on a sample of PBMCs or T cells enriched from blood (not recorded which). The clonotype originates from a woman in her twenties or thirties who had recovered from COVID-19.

CDR3: CASSFGGPHYEQYF. CDR3 DNA: TGTGCCAGCAGTTTTGGAGGGCCTCACTACGAGCAGTACTTC. The gene calls are TRBV27 and TRBJ2-7, with D maybe TRBD2 (6 bases). The CDR3 runs 14 residues. Germline V gives CDR1 MNHEY, CDR2 SMNVEV (reference sequence). V was shortened by 3 bases and J by 3 bases, with 12 bases between the two germline ends.